A single sample is the source of the 21 T cell receptor beta chains below, sequenced in a study of Graves' ophthalmopathy and Graves' hyperthyroidism. Amplification targeted the TCR beta CDR3 regions, with RNA transcripts as the source material. The authors performed first-round RT-PCR with HTBI primers and then a second-round multiplex PCR. One entry per CDR3 protein, called by TCRdb with MiXCR from the multiplex PCR reads. The table records around 670,000 distinct CDR3 sequences, around 40% of them present only once. Sample: peripheral blood. These receptors were obtained from an adult man with Graves' ophthalmopathy.

This clonotype was detected once. This clone may be a read error of a much larger clone one base away. The J gene is TRBJ1-2, the V gene TRBV2, with unresolved D. V was shortened by 6 bases and J by 6 bases, with 17 bases between the two germline ends. CDR3 length: 14 amino acids. Looked up from germline, CDR1 is SNHLY and CDR2 is FYNNEI. In DNA form, the CDR3 reads TGTGCCAGCAGCCCATGGGCCGGGAGCCATGGCTACACCTTC. Its translation is CASSPWAGSHGYTF.

This chain links TRBV29-1 with TRBJ1-4; maybe TRBD1 (6 bases). Germline assignment: CDR1 SQVTM and CDR2 ANQGSEA. The CDR3 has 12 amino acids. The ends were cut back, 3 bases at V and 6 bases at J, with 8 bases in the middle. CDR3 sequence reads: CSVDTGYEKLFF. The CDR3 region has the DNA TGCAGCGTTGACACAGGGTATGAAAAACTGTTTTTT. Together with reference TRBV29-1 and TRBJ1-4, the CDR3 gives the full variable domain: SAVISQKPSRDICQRGTSLTIQCQVDSQVTMMFWYRQQPGQSLTLIATANQGSEATYESGFVIDKFPISRPNLTFSTLTVSNMSPEDSSIYLCSVDTGYEKLFFGSGTQLSVL.

The chain joins TRBV7-9 to TRBJ2-7; a weak D match, TRBD1 (6 bases). This CDR3 contains 16 residues. The germline V and J ends were trimmed by 6 bases and 1 base, with 19 bases remaining between them. Per germline, CDR1 SEHNR and CDR2 FQNEAQ (reference sequence). The CDR3 reads CASSDTGNTDSYEQYF. CDR3 coding DNA: TGTGCCAGCAGTGACACAGGGAACACCGATTCCTACGAGCAGTACTTC.

This chain uses TRBV7-2 with TRBJ2-2; no definite D call. Trimming took off 5 bases at V and 1 base at J, with 11 bases between the two ends. This CDR3 is 15 amino acids long. CDR1 and CDR2 from the germline V gene are SGHTA and FQGNSA. The CDR3 DNA follows: TGTGCCAGCAGCCCGCAGAGCATGAACACCGGGGAGCTGTTTTTT. Encoded protein: CASSPQSMNTGELFF. Looking up the rest from reference TRBV7-2 and TRBJ2-2 gives the full variable domain: GAGVSQSPSNKVTEKGKDVELRCDPISGHTALYWYRQSLGQGLEFLIYFQGNSAPDKSGLPSDRFSAERTGGSVSTLTIQRTQQEDSAVYLCASSPQSMNTGELFFGEGSRLTVL.

The chain joins TRBV7-9 to TRBJ2-5, with 9 bases aligning to TRBD2. The germline V gene has CDR1 SEHNR and CDR2 FQNEAQ (reference sequence). Unmatched junction bases numbered 4, after V lost 3 bases and J lost 5 bases. This CDR3 comprises 14 residues. CDR3 protein: CASSFSGSEETQYF. CDR3 nucleotide sequence: TGTGCCAGCAGCTTTAGCGGGAGTGAGGAGACCCAGTACTTC.

The V call is TRBV20-1, the J call TRBJ2-5; tentatively, D is TRBD1 (5 bases). V was cut by 3 bases and J by 2 bases, with 13 bases left in between. There are 14 residues in the CDR3. Germline CDR1 reads DFQATT; CDR2 reads SNEGSKA (reference sequence). This chain's CDR3 is CSASSGHDQETQYF. CDR3 DNA sequence: TGCAGTGCTAGTTCTGGACATGATCAAGAGACCCAGTACTTC.

This clonotype has just a few counts. The chain uses TRBV10-2 and TRBJ1-2; D may be TRBD1 (5 bases). The V gene's germline CDR1 is WSHSY and CDR2 SAAADI. The CDR3 contains 13 residues. Trimming took off 3 bases at V and 7 bases at J, with 12 bases between the two ends. The CDR3, as DNA: TGCGCCAGCAGTGATTCCAGGGTCGGTGGCTACACCTTC. Encoded protein: CASSDSRVGGYTF.

Note on this clonotype: One junction end disagrees with the germline gene, perhaps due to a read error. The rearrangement joins TRBV2 to TRBJ2-7; tentatively, D is TRBD1 (6 bases). There are 10 residues in the CDR3. Germline assignment: CDR1 SNHLY and CDR2 FYNNEI. The CDR3 DNA reads as TGTGCCAGCAGTGACCATAGGACAGCCTTC. Residues: CASSDHRTAF.

To note about this clonotype: The junction differs from germline at one of its ends, possibly a read error. The chain uses TRBV25-1 and TRBJ2-2, with 11 nucleotides matching TRBD2. The CDR3 is 15 residues long. Germline V lookup: CDR1 MGHDK, CDR2 SYGVNS. The CDR3 loop is CASSQELAGARELFF. The CDR3 DNA reads TGCGCCAGCAGCCAAGAACTAGCGGGAGCGCGGGAGCTGTTTTTT.

In the case of this clonotype: Germline is not matched at one junction end, which may reflect a read error. The CDR3 sequence: CASSSGPTFGNQSQHF. The DNA for the CDR3 is TGTGCCAGCTCATCGGGACCGACCTTCGGCAATCAGTCCCAGCATTTT. The chain links TRBV9 to TRBJ1-5; possibly TRBD1 for D (5 bases). This CDR3 spans 16 amino acids. Germline V gene sequence: CDR1 SGDLS, CDR2 YYNGEE.

This clonotype was found a few times. The chain is built from TRBV24-1 and TRBJ1-5; possible D gene TRBD1, 6 bases. The V gene lost 11 bases and the J gene lost 5 bases, with 15 bases spanning the gap. Germline assignment: CDR1 KGHDR and CDR2 SFDVKD. The CDR3 spans 13 residues. CDR3 DNA: TGTGCCAGCCTTCGGGGGGCAGATCAGCCCCAGCATTTT. Its translation: CASLRGADQPQHF.

In its sample, this clonotype was seen many times. The chain uses TRBV25-1 and TRBJ2-7; TRBD1 is a possible D gene (5 bases). Trimming pared 4 bases from V and 5 bases from J, leaving 12 bases between. Germline loops: CDR1 MGHDK, CDR2 SYGVNS. The CDR3 totals 13 residues. The CDR3 DNA follows: TGTGCCAGCAGTGGAAGACAGTCACACGAGCAGTACTTC. Translating gives CASSGRQSHEQYF.

Turning to this clonotype: One end of the junction does not line up with germline, which may come from a read error. This chain links TRBV12-3 or TRBV12-4 with TRBJ2-5; 8 bases fit TRBD2. The CDR3 covers 16 residues. Written as DNA, the CDR3 is TGTGCCAGCAGCCGTGGGCGGGGGGTCAACTGGGAGACCCGGTACTTC. Translating it yields CASSRGRGVNWETRYF.

This clonotype has ten or more counts. The J gene is TRBJ1-5, the V gene TRBV12-3 or TRBV12-4; D is unclear. The germline V and J ends were trimmed by 3 bases and 7 bases, with 7 bases remaining between them. This CDR3 contains 12 residues. In nucleotides, the CDR3 is TGTGCCAGCAGTTTTCCTTCCCAGCCCCAGCATTTT. This gives the protein CASSFPSQPQHF.

This chain joins TRBV9 and TRBJ2-7; D possibly corresponds to TRBD1 (6 bases). This CDR3 is built from 14 residues. Germline CDR1 reads SGDLS; CDR2 reads YYNGEE. V lost 1 base to trimming and J lost 6 bases, with 14 bases between them. The CDR3 region is CASSVSDTGSEQYF. The CDR3 DNA sequence: TGTGCCAGCAGCGTATCGGACACAGGGAGCGAGCAGTACTTC.

This clonotype was seen a few times. The junction and the germline gene differ at one end; a read error may be behind it. The chain couples TRBV6-4 to TRBJ1-1; the D gene is possibly TRBD1 (6 bases). The CDR3 is 14 amino acids. The V gene's germline CDR1 is MRHNA and CDR2 SNTAGT. The CDR3 here is CASSYSMGGREAFF. CDR3 nucleotides: TGTGCCAGCAGTTACTCGATGGGGGGGCGCGAAGCTTTCTTT.

CDR3 bases: TGCAGTGCTAGAGGACAAACAGGGGGCATCTCCTACGAGCAGTACTTC. Translated, it gives CSARGQTGGISYEQYF. This sequence joins TRBV20-1 and TRBJ2-7; the match to TRBD1 covers 9 bases. This CDR3 spans 16 amino acids. Germline V CDR1 and CDR2: DFQATT, SNEGSKA (reference sequence). J lost 0 bases, V lost 1 base, and 7 bases had no gene match.

The CDR3 spells CASSAQGHGYTF. The CDR3 DNA is TGTGCCAGCAGCGCACAGGGCCATGGCTACACCTTC. The rearrangement joins TRBV9 to TRBJ1-2, with D possibly being TRBD1 (6 bases). The CDR3 is 12 residues long. The germline V gene has CDR1 SGDLS and CDR2 YYNGEE. The V and J ends lost 3 bases and 6 bases respectively, with 9 bases between them.

In the case of this clonotype: The conserved phenylalanine or tryptophan normally closing the CDR3 is absent here, so this likely arose from a read error. The chain uses TRBV10-2 and TRBJ1-6; TRBD1 matches at 8 bases. CDR3 length equals 14 residues. Germline-derived CDR1 and CDR2 are WSHSY and SAAADI. Losses at the gene ends were 6 bases for V and 9 bases for J; bases not matched to a gene: 7. CDR3 region: CASSHGQGGSPLHL. CDR3 sequence (DNA): TGCGCCAGCAGCCATGGACAGGGCGGTTCACCCCTCCACCTT.

This clonotype was recorded many times. The chain employs TRBV7-9 and TRBJ1-2; TRBD1 agrees at 7 bases. CDR1 is SEHNR and CDR2 is FQNEAQ in the germline V gene (reference sequence). The CDR3 consists of 13 residues. Germline trimming cut 6 bases from V and 10 bases from J; bases unmatched to any gene: 11. The chain's CDR3 is CASRPRQGLLYTF. In nucleotides, the CDR3 is TGTGCCAGCAGACCAAGACAGGGACTCCTCTACACCTTC. Supplemented by reference TRBV7-9 and TRBJ1-2, the full variable domain reads DTGVSQNPRHKITKRGQNVTFRCDPISEHNRLYWYRQTLGQGPEFLTYFQNEAQLEKSRLLSDRFSAERPKGSFSTLEIQRTEQGDSAMYLCASRPRQGLLYTFGSGTRLTVV.

With regard to this clonotype: Because it lacks the conserved phenylalanine or tryptophan at the end, this CDR3 is likely a read error. The gene calls are TRBV20-1 and TRBJ2-3; D uncertain. Germline V gene lookup returns CDR1 DFQATT and CDR2 SNEGSKA (reference sequence). The CDR3 is 14 amino acids. V lost 1 base and J lost 1, with 9 bases in between. CDR3 sequence (DNA): TGCAGTGCTAGAGCTAGGGCGGGCACAGATACGCAGTATTGT. Translated: CSARARAGTDTQYC.